This T cell receptor (beta chain) was identified during a study of blood T cell repertoires in COVID-19. Only in-frame clones appear in the TCRdb table, and some are missing; sequencing was by immunoSEQ multiplex PCR. The sample records roughly 270,000 clones, about four fifths being singletons. Germline-derived CDR1 and CDR2 are SGHRS and YFSETQ. The CDR3 has 12 residues. Trimming removed 5 bases from V and 12 bases from J; junction bases left unmatched: 10. This clonotype was obtained from a man aged 40-49 years who had been exposed to COVID-19. The chain combines TRBV5-1 with TRBJ2-7; 8 bases align to TRBD1. The sample taken for sequencing was PBMCs or T cells enriched from blood (not recorded which). Written as DNA, the CDR3 is TGCGCCAGCAGAAGTTCCAGGGGGCATGTGTACTTC. Its protein product is CASRSSRGHVYF. Variable domain in full (rest from reference TRBV5-1 and TRBJ2-7): KAGVTQTPRYLIKTRGQQVTLSCSPISGHRSVSWYQQTPGQGLQFLFEYFSETQRNKGNFPGRFSGRQFSNSRSEMNVSTLELGDSALYLCASRSSRGHVYFGPGTRLTVT.